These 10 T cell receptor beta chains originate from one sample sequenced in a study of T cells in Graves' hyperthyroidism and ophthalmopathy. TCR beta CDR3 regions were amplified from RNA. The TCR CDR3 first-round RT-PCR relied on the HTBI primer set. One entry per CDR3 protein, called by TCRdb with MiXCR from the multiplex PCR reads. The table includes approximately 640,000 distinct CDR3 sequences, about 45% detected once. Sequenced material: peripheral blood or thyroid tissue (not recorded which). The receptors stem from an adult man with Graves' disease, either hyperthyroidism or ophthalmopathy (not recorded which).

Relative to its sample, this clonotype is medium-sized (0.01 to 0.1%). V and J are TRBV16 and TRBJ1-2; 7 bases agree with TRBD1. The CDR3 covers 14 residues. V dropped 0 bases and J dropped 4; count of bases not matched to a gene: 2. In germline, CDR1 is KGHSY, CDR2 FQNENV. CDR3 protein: CASSQSGQSYGYTF. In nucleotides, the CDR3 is TGTGCCAGCAGCCAATCGGGACAGTCCTATGGCTACACCTTC. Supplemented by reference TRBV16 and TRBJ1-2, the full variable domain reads GEEVAQTPKHLVRGEGQKAKLYCAPIKGHSYVFWYQQVLKNEFKFLISFQNENVFDETGMPKERFSAKCLPNSPCSLEIQATKLEDSAVYFCASSQSGQSYGYTFGSGTRLTVV.

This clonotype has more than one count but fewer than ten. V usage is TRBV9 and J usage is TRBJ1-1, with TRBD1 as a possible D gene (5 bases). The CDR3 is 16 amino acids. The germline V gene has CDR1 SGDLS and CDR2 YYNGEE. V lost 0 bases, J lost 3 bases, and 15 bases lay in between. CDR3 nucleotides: TGTGCCAGCAGCGTAGGCCAGGGAGGTGTTGACACTGAAGCTTTCTTT. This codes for CASSVGQGGVDTEAFF.

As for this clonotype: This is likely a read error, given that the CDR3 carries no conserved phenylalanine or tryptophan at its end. CDR3 region: CASSPGGGRGEKLFL. The CDR3 DNA reads TGTGCCAGCAGCCCCGGGGGGGGGCGGGGTGAAAAACTGTTTCTT. This chain uses TRBV7-8 with TRBJ1-4, with D perhaps TRBD1 (6 bases). V gave up 5 bases and J gave up 7 bases, with 17 bases separating them. From germline, CDR1 is SGHVS and CDR2 FQNEAQ. The CDR3 runs to 15 residues.

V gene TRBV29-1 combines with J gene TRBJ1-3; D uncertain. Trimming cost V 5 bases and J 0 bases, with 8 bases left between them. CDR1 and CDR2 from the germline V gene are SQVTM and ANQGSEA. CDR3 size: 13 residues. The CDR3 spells CSVTLSSGNTIYF. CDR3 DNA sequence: TGCAGCGTTACACTCTCCTCTGGAAACACCATATATTTT.

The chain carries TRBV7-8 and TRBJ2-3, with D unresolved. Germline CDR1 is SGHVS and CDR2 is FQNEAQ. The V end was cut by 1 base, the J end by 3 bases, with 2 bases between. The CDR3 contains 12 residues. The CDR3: CASSLDTDTQYF. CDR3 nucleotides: TGTGCCAGCAGCTTAGATACAGATACGCAGTATTTT.

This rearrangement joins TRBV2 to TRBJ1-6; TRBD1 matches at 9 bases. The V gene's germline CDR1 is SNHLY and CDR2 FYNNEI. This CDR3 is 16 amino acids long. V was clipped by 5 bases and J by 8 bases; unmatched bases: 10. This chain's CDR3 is CASSLGQGIGDSPLHF. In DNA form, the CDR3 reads TGTGCCAGCAGTCTGGGACAGGGAATCGGGGATTCACCCCTCCACTTT. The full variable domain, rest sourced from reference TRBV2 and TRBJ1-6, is EPEVTQTPSHQVTQMGQEVILRCVPISNHLYFYWYRQILGQKVEFLVSFYNNEISEKSEIFDDQFSVERPDGSNFTLKIRSTKLEDSAMYFCASSLGQGIGDSPLHFGNGTRLTVT.

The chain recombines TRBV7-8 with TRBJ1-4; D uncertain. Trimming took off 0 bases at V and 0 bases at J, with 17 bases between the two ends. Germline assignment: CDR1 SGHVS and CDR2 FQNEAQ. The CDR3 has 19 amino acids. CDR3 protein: CASSLASFQDNATNEKLFF. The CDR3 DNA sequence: TGTGCCAGCAGCTTAGCCTCCTTCCAAGACAACGCAACTAATGAAAAACTGTTTTTT. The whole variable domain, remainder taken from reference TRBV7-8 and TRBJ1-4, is GAGVSQSPRYKVAKRGQDVALRCDPISGHVSLFWYQQALGQGPEFLTYFQNEAQLDKSGLPSDRFFAERPEGSVSTLKIQRTQQEDSAVYLCASSLASFQDNATNEKLFFGSGTQLSVL.

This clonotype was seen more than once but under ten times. CDR3 loop: CASSLMDRDNQPQHF. In DNA, the CDR3 is TGTGCCAGCAGCTTGATGGACAGGGACAATCAGCCCCAGCATTTT. The chain is built from TRBV5-4 and TRBJ1-5, with 8 positions matching TRBD1. The J segment lost 3 bases and the V segment lost 1 base, leaving 3 bases of the junction unmatched. CDR1 SGHNT and CDR2 YYREEE come from the germline V gene (reference sequence). The CDR3 is 15 amino acids. The whole variable domain, remainder taken from reference TRBV5-4 and TRBJ1-5, is ETGVTQSPTHLIKTRGQQVTLRCSSQSGHNTVSWYQQALGQGPQFIFQYYREEENGRGNFPPRFSGLQFPNYSSELNVNALELDDSALYLCASSLMDRDNQPQHFGDGTRLSIL.

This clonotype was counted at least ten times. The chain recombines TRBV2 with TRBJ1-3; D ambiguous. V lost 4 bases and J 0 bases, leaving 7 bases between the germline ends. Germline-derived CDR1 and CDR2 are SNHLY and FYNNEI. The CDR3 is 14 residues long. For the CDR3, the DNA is TGTGCCAGCAGTGTCACGGCCTCTGGAAACACCATATATTTT. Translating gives CASSVTASGNTIYF.

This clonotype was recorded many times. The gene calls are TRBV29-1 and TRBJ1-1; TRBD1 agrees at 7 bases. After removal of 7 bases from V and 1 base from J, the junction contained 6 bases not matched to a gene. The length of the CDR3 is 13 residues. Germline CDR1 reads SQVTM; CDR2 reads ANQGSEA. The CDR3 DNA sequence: TGCAGCGCCCGACAGGGAACGAACACTGAAGCTTTCTTT. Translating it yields CSARQGTNTEAFF. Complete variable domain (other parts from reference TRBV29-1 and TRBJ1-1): SAVISQKPSRDICQRGTSLTIQCQVDSQVTMMFWYRQQPGQSLTLIATANQGSEATYESGFVIDKFPISRPNLTFSTLTVSNMSPEDSSIYLCSARQGTNTEAFFGQGTRLTVV.